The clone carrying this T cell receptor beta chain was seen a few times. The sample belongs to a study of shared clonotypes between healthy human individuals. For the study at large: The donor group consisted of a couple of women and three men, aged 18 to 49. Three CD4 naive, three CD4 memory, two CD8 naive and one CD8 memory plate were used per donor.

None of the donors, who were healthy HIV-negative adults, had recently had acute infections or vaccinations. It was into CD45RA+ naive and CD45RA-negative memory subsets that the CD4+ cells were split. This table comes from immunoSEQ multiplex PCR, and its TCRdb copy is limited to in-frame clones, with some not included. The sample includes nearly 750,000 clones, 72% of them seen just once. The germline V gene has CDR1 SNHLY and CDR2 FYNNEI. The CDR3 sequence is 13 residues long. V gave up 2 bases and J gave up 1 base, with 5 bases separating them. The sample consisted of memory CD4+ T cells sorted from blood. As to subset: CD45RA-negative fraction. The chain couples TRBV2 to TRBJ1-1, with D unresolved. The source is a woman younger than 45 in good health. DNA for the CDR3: TGTGCCAGCAGTGAAAGAGGGAACACTGAAGCTTTCTTT. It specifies CASSERGNTEAFF. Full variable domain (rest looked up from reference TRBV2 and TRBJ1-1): EPEVTQTPSHQVTQMGQEVILRCVPISNHLYFYWYRQILGQKVEFLVSFYNNEISEKSEIFDDQFSVERPDGSNFTLKIRSTKLEDSAMYFCASSERGNTEAFFGQGTRLTVV.